Presented here are 21 T cell receptor beta chains from one specimen sequenced in a study of persistence of HIV-infected CD4 T cells. The libraries were made with immunoSEQ version 4 in survey mode. The method was immunoSEQ multiplex PCR; TCRdb's version includes in-frame clones alone and lacks a portion of them. The table shows 40,000 to 55,000 clones, with approximately 90% occurring only once. This nonspecific control used anti-CD3/anti-CD28 bead stimulation of CD4+ T cells. Responding CD4+ T cells were sorted by upregulation of both CD40 ligand and CD69. These receptors have no identified antigens. The source material was CD4+ T cells sorted from PBMCs after approximately 19-hour stimulation, sampled from a patient who received antiretroviral therapy. These receptors were collected from an adult woman with HIV who was CMV-seropositive.

The chain uses TRBV3-1 (or the pseudogene TRBV3-2) and TRBJ2-1; D unclear. V was trimmed by 0 bases and J by 0 bases, leaving 6 bases between them. The CDR3 consists of 15 residues. Per germline, CDR1 LGHDT and CDR2 YNNKEL (reference sequence). This CDR3 reads CASSQDTSSYNEQFF. The CDR3 DNA reads TGTGCCAGCAGCCAAGATACAAGCTCCTACAATGAGCAGTTCTTC.

This rearrangement joins TRBV28 to TRBJ2-1, with D perhaps TRBD1 (6 bases). The CDR3 extends over 15 amino acids. Trimming pared 5 bases from V and 2 bases from J, leaving 13 bases between. Germline CDR1 is MDHEN and CDR2 is SYDVKM. CDR3 region: CASSITGLAYNEQFF. The CDR3 bases are TGTGCCAGCAGTATTACAGGGTTGGCCTACAATGAGCAGTTCTTC.

The chain is built from TRBV7-2 and TRBJ1-1; no clear D gene. CDR1 SGHTA and CDR2 FQGNSA come from the germline V gene. V lost 0 bases and J lost 0, with 8 bases in between. This CDR3 comprises 15 residues. CDR3 residues: CASSLAAALNTEAFF. CDR3 sequence (DNA): TGTGCCAGCAGCTTAGCAGCGGCCTTGAACACTGAAGCTTTCTTT.

CDR3 coding DNA: TGTGCCCAAACAGGGGACGGAAACACCATATATTTT. This sequence encodes CAQTGDGNTIYF. This chain links TRBV10-3 with TRBJ1-3, with TRBD1 identical over 7 bases. V gave up 11 bases and J gave up 4 bases; unmatched junction bases: 5. There are 12 residues in the CDR3. Germline CDR1 is ENHRY and CDR2 is SYGVKD.

The chain joins TRBV6-2 or TRBV6-3 to TRBJ2-7; the D gene is possibly TRBD1 (6 bases). Trimming shortened V by 5 bases and J by 2 bases, and 25 bases separated the two germline ends. CDR3 length: 18 amino acids. Germline V gene lookup returns CDR1 MNHEY and CDR2 SVGEGT. This CDR3 reads CASSDTSPDRDIPYEQYF. The CDR3 DNA reads TGTGCCAGCAGTGACACATCCCCGGACCGGGACATTCCCTACGAGCAGTACTTC.

The rearrangement joins TRBV5-4 to TRBJ1-2; 8 bases line up with TRBD1. Germline V lookup: CDR1 SGHNT, CDR2 YYREEE (reference sequence). Trimming took 2 bases from V and 3 from J; bases not matched to a gene: 3. This CDR3 spans 14 amino acids. CDR3 DNA: TGTGCCAGCAGCTTCGGACAGGGCGACTATGGCTACACCTTC. It is translated as CASSFGQGDYGYTF.

V gene TRBV10-3 combines with J gene TRBJ2-7; D is perhaps TRBD1 (5 bases). Germline values: CDR1 ENHRY, CDR2 SYGVKD. The V end lost 6 bases, the J end lost 3 bases, and 9 bases lay between the germline ends. There are 12 residues in the CDR3. CDR3 DNA: TGTGCCATCAGCGTAGGGGACTACGAGCAGTACTTC. Amino acid sequence: CAISVGDYEQYF.

The chain links TRBV6-2 or TRBV6-3 to TRBJ1-4, with 7 bases that match TRBD1. With V trimmed by 2 bases and J by 10 bases, 13 bases remained unmatched. CDR1 and CDR2 from the germline V gene are MNHEY and SVGEGT. The CDR3 extends over 16 amino acids. The DNA for the CDR3 is TGTGCCAGCAGTTACGGGACAGACTCCGCGGCGGGAAAACTGTTTTTT. As protein: CASSYGTDSAAGKLFF.

The J gene is TRBJ2-7, the V gene TRBV7-2, with 8 bases that match TRBD1. Looked up from germline, CDR1 is SGHTA and CDR2 is FQGNSA. V gave up 0 bases and J gave up 3 bases; unmatched junction bases: 4. This CDR3 has 15 amino acids. In DNA form, the CDR3 reads TGTGCCAGCAGCTTAGCAGGACAGGGTCTCTACGAGCAGTACTTC. Protein: CASSLAGQGLYEQYF.

The genes are TRBV2 and TRBJ2-5, with 13 bases lining up with TRBD2. Germline V lookup: CDR1 SNHLY, CDR2 FYNNEI. V trimming: 0 bases; J trimming: 7 bases; junction bases outside the gene matches: 5. CDR3 size: 16 residues. CDR3 region: CASSEAGTSGTGTQYF. CDR3 bases: TGTGCCAGCAGTGAAGCCGGGACTAGCGGGACTGGGACCCAGTACTTC. Full variable domain (outside the CDR3, taken from reference TRBV2 and TRBJ2-5): EPEVTQTPSHQVTQMGQEVILRCVPISNHLYFYWYRQILGQKVEFLVSFYNNEISEKSEIFDDQFSVERPDGSNFTLKIRSTKLEDSAMYFCASSEAGTSGTGTQYFGPGTRLLVL.

V usage is TRBV5-6 and J usage is TRBJ1-1; no definite D call. Germline-derived CDR1 and CDR2 are SGHDT and YYEEEE. Trimming shortened V by 0 bases and J by 0 bases, and 9 bases separated the two germline ends. CDR3 length: 15 residues. The CDR3 loop is CASSLGGSMNTEAFF. The CDR3 DNA follows: TGTGCCAGCAGCTTGGGCGGGAGCATGAACACTGAAGCTTTCTTT.

This sequence joins TRBV6-1 and TRBJ2-3, with 9 positions matching TRBD2. Germline V CDR1 and CDR2: MNHNS, SASEGT. The V segment lost 1 base and the J segment 0 bases; nucleotides outside the gene matches: 8. The CDR3 extends over 18 amino acids. CDR3 loop: CASSEGTSASTSTDTQYF. For the CDR3, the DNA is TGTGCCAGCAGTGAAGGGACTAGCGCAAGCACTAGCACAGATACGCAGTATTTT.

The rearrangement links TRBV7-3 to TRBJ2-1, with TRBD2 as a possible D gene (6 bases). The V gene's germline CDR1 is SGHTA and CDR2 FQGTGA. The CDR3 runs to 13 residues. The germline V and J ends were trimmed by 2 bases and 10 bases, with 12 bases remaining between them. The DNA of the CDR3 is TGTGCCAGCAGCTTAGGCGAGGCGGGGGAGCAGTTCTTC. Protein sequence: CASSLGEAGEQFF.

This sequence joins TRBV5-4 and TRBJ2-7; 11 positions match TRBD2. Germline V gene lookup returns CDR1 SGHNT and CDR2 YYREEE (reference sequence). The CDR3 spans 16 residues. J was trimmed by 2 bases and V by 4 bases; bases with no gene match: 8. The CDR3 here is CASSDKTSGAPYEQYF. CDR3 sequence (DNA): TGTGCCAGCAGCGATAAGACTAGCGGGGCCCCCTACGAGCAGTACTTC.

The J gene is TRBJ2-3, the V gene TRBV7-8; weak D call: TRBD1 (5 bases). Germline-derived CDR1 and CDR2 are SGHVS and FQNEAQ. This CDR3 has 15 amino acids. Trimming removed 6 bases from V and 3 bases from J, with 16 bases in between. CDR3 DNA sequence: TGTGCCAGCAGTCCGGGTCTGCAGGGAACAGATACGCAGTATTTT. Its protein product is CASSPGLQGTDTQYF.

The chain employs TRBV5-5 and TRBJ1-2; D gene unclear. The CDR3 has 13 residues. The V end lost 1 base, the J end lost 2 bases, and 6 bases lay between the germline ends. Germline CDR1 reads SGHKS; CDR2 reads YYEKEE (reference sequence). The CDR3 DNA reads TGTGCCAGCAGCTTGACGACCAACTATGGCTACACCTTC. It encodes CASSLTTNYGYTF.

This chain joins TRBV2 and TRBJ2-1, with 14 bases that match TRBD2. Germline V gene data show CDR1 as SNHLY and CDR2 as FYNNEI. This CDR3 region has 23 residues. Trimming removed 1 base from V and 0 bases from J; junction bases left unmatched: 17. The CDR3 sequence is CASSEEEGQGTSGRWSSYNEQFF. CDR3 DNA sequence: TGTGCCAGCAGTGAAGAGGAAGGACAGGGGACTAGCGGGAGATGGAGCTCCTACAATGAGCAGTTCTTC. The whole variable domain, remainder taken from reference TRBV2 and TRBJ2-1, is EPEVTQTPSHQVTQMGQEVILRCVPISNHLYFYWYRQILGQKVEFLVSFYNNEISEKSEIFDDQFSVERPDGSNFTLKIRSTKLEDSAMYFCASSEEEGQGTSGRWSSYNEQFFGPGTRLTVL.

This chain links TRBV25-1 with TRBJ2-7, with TRBD1 matching over 7 bases. Germline V lookup: CDR1 MGHDK, CDR2 SYGVNS. The CDR3 totals 12 residues. Germline trimming cut 4 bases from V and 9 bases from J; bases unmatched to any gene: 6. The chain's CDR3 is CASSGTGVRQYF. CDR3 in DNA: TGTGCCAGCAGTGGAACAGGGGTGAGGCAGTACTTC.

The chain combines TRBV3-1 (or the pseudogene TRBV3-2) with TRBJ2-6; D not resolved. Trimming removed 4 bases at V and 4 bases at J, with 8 bases between. Germline assignment: CDR1 LGHDT and CDR2 YNNKEL (reference sequence). CDR3 length: 14 amino acids. The CDR3 sequence is CASSPLSGANVLTF. As DNA, the CDR3 is TGTGCCAGCAGCCCTCTCTCCGGGGCCAACGTCCTGACTTTC.

This sequence joins TRBV25-1 and TRBJ2-3; 7 nucleotides match TRBD1. Germline V gene data show CDR1 as MGHDK and CDR2 as SYGVNS. V lost 2 bases to trimming and J lost 5 bases; unmatched junction nucleotides: 7. The CDR3 extends over 15 amino acids. This CDR3 is CASSEGGQPRDTQYF. CDR3 nucleotide sequence: TGTGCCAGCAGTGAAGGGGGACAGCCTAGAGATACGCAGTATTTT.

The genes are TRBV28 and TRBJ1-2; no definite D call. The germline V and J ends were trimmed by 0 bases and 5 bases, with 7 bases remaining between them. This CDR3 contains 13 residues. Germline assignment: CDR1 MDHEN and CDR2 SYDVKM. The CDR3 region is CASSLWPPYGYTF. DNA for the CDR3: TGTGCCAGCAGTTTATGGCCACCTTATGGCTACACCTTC.